Listed below are T cell receptor beta chains from one sample, sequenced in a study of OX40 agonist ivuxolimab in advanced cancers. This table comes from immunoSEQ multiplex PCR, and its TCRdb copy is limited to in-frame clones, with some not included. Among some 69,000 clones listed, about 90% were seen once. The input for sequencing was CD4+ or CD8+ T cells sorted from blood, taken in a trial of the OX40 agonist ivuxolimab. The source of these receptors is an adult with an advanced solid tumor such as melanoma, head and neck, liver or kidney cancer. The CDR3 runs from the conserved cysteine through the conserved F or W. A D gene is named only where the DNA matches it firmly. Clone size is given for some rows only: seen once, a few or many times, or a class if the clone is expanded.

d_call j_call clone_size v_call cdr3_length cdr3_aa cdr3_nt
- TRBJ2-5 - TRBV15 15 CATSRGPGRQETQYF TGTGCCACCAGCAGAGGGCCAGGGAGGCAAGAGACCCAGTACTTC
TRBD1 TRBJ1-2 - TRBV19 13 CASTGQIRYGYTF TGTGCCAGTACGGGACAGATCCGCTATGGCTACACCTTC
TRBD1 TRBJ2-7 - TRBV28 12 CASRETGVEQYF TGTGCCAGCAGAGAGACAGGGGTTGAGCAGTACTTC
TRBD2 TRBJ2-3 - TRBV4-3 19 CASSRETASGSGSTDTQYF TGCGCCAGCAGCCGCGAAACGGCTAGCGGGAGTGGGTCCACAGATACGCAGTATTTT
TRBD1 TRBJ1-1 few TRBV7-8 16 CASTPDRGAGNTEAFF TGTGCCAGCACCCCGGACAGGGGCGCAGGAAACACTGAAGCTTTCTTT
- TRBJ1-3 - TRBV7-2 16 CASSLSRAGIGNTIYF TGTGCCAGCAGCTTATCAAGGGCGGGTATTGGAAACACCATATATTTT
TRBD2 TRBJ2-1 - TRBV7-8 16 CASSPSLAASYNEQFF TGTGCCAGCAGCCCCTCCCTAGCGGCCTCCTACAATGAGCAGTTCTTC
TRBD1 TRBJ1-5 - TRBV28 15 CASSSRDRVWQPQHF TGTGCCAGCAGTTCCCGGGACAGGGTTTGGCAGCCCCAGCATTTT
- TRBJ1-1 - TRBV4-2 15 CASSQGPGANTEAFF TGTGCCAGCAGCCAAGGACCAGGGGCGAACACTGAAGCTTTCTTT
- TRBJ2-7 - TRBV4-3 15 CASSQDRGGAYEQYF TGCGCCAGCAGCCAAGATCGCGGAGGTGCCTACGAGCAGTACTTC
- TRBJ2-6 - TRBV5-1 15 CASSSTVSGANVLTF TGCGCCAGCAGCTCGACAGTCTCTGGGGCCAACGTCCTGACTTTC
- TRBJ2-1 - TRBV9 15 CASSLAPSSYNEQFF TGTGCCAGCAGCCTAGCCCCGAGCTCCTACAATGAGCAGTTCTTC
- TRBJ2-5 - TRBV2 13 CASRYMGGATQYF TGTGCCAGCAGGTACATGGGGGGCGCGACCCAGTACTTC
- TRBJ2-3 - TRBV14 14 CASSRKGYTDTQYF TGTGCCAGCAGCCGCAAGGGATACACAGATACGCAGTATTTT
- TRBJ2-1 - TRBV27 16 CASSSTPDPLYNEQFF TGTGCCAGCAGTTCAACCCCGGACCCGCTCTACAATGAGCAGTTCTTC
TRBD1 TRBJ2-7 - TRBV5-1 15 CASSLSGQGLYEQYF TGCGCCAGCAGCTTATCGGGACAGGGCCTCTACGAGCAGTACTTC
TRBD1 TRBJ2-1 - TRBV4-2 15 CASSLRDRGFHEQFF TGTGCCAGCAGCCTCCGGGACAGGGGTTTCCATGAGCAGTTCTTC
- TRBJ1-5 - TRBV7-9 14 CASSLGQLNQPQHF TGTGCCAGCAGCTTAGGGCAGTTAAATCAGCCCCAGCATTTT
- TRBJ1-4 - TRBV20-1 11 CSSWGLEKLFF TGCAGTTCATGGGGACTTGAAAAACTGTTTTTT
TRBD1 TRBJ2-5 - TRBV7-2 15 CASSRQGALGETQYF TGTGCCAGCAGCAGACAGGGGGCGCTTGGAGAGACCCAGTACTTC
- TRBJ1-2 - TRBV9 16 CASSPGGGKGNYGYTF TGTGCCAGCAGCCCCGGGGGTGGTAAAGGTAACTATGGCTACACCTTC
TRBD2 TRBJ2-7 - TRBV5-1 15 CASSLAGLAGGEQYF TGCGCCAGCAGCTTGGCGGGACTAGCGGGAGGCGAGCAGTACTTC
- TRBJ2-2 - TRBV2 14 CASRRTMATGELFF TGTGCCAGCAGACGAACTATGGCCACCGGGGAGCTGTTTTTT
- TRBJ2-1 - TRBV7-2 15 CASSLGGLRYNEQFF TGTGCCAGCAGCTTAGGGGGGCTGAGGTACAATGAGCAGTTCTTC
- TRBJ2-5 - TRBV2 14 CASSVDPEAETQYF TGTGCCAGCAGTGTTGACCCCGAGGCGGAGACCCAGTACTTC
- TRBJ2-7 - TRBV5-6 15 CASSLAPAGSYEQYF TGTGCCAGCAGCTTGGCCCCAGCGGGCTCCTACGAGCAGTACTTC
- TRBJ2-7 - TRBV15 13 CATSSPGTYEQYF TGTGCCACCAGCAGCCCAGGGACCTACGAGCAGTACTTC
- TRBJ2-3 - TRBV7-3 12 CASSDLSGTQYF TGTGCCAGCAGCGACCTCTCGGGTACGCAGTATTTT
- TRBJ1-4 - TRBV11-3 12 CASSLRGIQLFF TGTGCCAGCAGCTTAAGGGGTATCCAACTGTTTTTT
TRBD1 TRBJ1-3 - TRBV7-2 15 CASSPSGTGYNTIYF TGTGCCAGCAGCCCTTCCGGGACAGGGTACAACACCATATATTTT
TRBD1 TRBJ2-5 - TRBV29-1 15 CSTPRTGGSQETQYF TGCAGCACCCCCCGGACAGGGGGCTCCCAAGAGACCCAGTACTTC
- TRBJ1-3 - TRBV5-1 16 CASSLGGASSGNTIYF TGCGCCAGCAGCTTGGGTGGGGCGAGCTCTGGAAACACCATATATTTT
TRBD1 TRBJ2-7 - TRBV5-1 14 CASSSGTGVYEQYF TGCGCCAGCAGCTCCGGGACAGGAGTCTACGAGCAGTACTTC
- TRBJ2-5 - TRBV9 15 CASSKRIRGQETQYF TGTGCCAGCAGCAAGCGGATTCGGGGGCAAGAGACCCAGTACTTC
- TRBJ2-3 - TRBV19 14 CASSIRNSADTQYF TGTGCCAGTAGTATTAGGAATTCCGCAGATACGCAGTATTTT
- TRBJ2-3 - TRBV18 13 CASSPPLTDTQYF TGTGCCAGCTCACCACCATTGACAGATACGCAGTATTTT
TRBD2 TRBJ2-1 - TRBV4-3 16 CASSQEGLAGVGEQFF TGCGCCAGCAGCCAGGAGGGACTAGCGGGAGTAGGTGAGCAGTTCTTC
- TRBJ1-2 - TRBV28 14 CASSVFGVGYGYTF TGTGCCAGCAGTGTTTTCGGGGTTGGCTATGGCTACACCTTC
TRBD1 TRBJ1-3 - TRBV29-1 14 CSAWDRASGNTIYF TGCAGCGCCTGGGACAGAGCCTCTGGAAACACCATATATTTT
- TRBJ1-1 - TRBV6-5 14 CASKILGGATEAFF TGTGCCAGCAAAATTTTGGGGGGGGCCACTGAAGCTTTCTTT
- TRBJ2-7 - TRBV30 14 CAWSDRPWDNEQYF TGTGCCTGGAGTGACCGACCTTGGGATAACGAGCAGTACTTC
- TRBJ2-5 - TRBV20-1 10 CSARIGAQYF TGCAGTGCTAGAATTGGGGCCCAGTACTTC
TRBD1 TRBJ1-3 - TRBV28 17 CASKVGGQGSSGNTIYF TGTGCCAGCAAGGTTGGGGGACAGGGATCCTCTGGAAACACCATATATTTT
- TRBJ2-3 - TRBV7-9 15 CASKTDFFSTDTQYF TGTGCCAGCAAGACGGACTTCTTTAGCACAGATACGCAGTATTTT
- TRBJ2-2 - TRBV4-2 14 CASSQSIQSGELFF TGTGCCAGCAGCCAGTCCATCCAGTCCGGGGAGCTGTTTTTT
- TRBJ1-5 - TRBV6-1 17 CASSVRQRGVSNQPQHF TGTGCCAGCAGTGTTCGGCAGAGGGGGGTAAGCAATCAGCCCCAGCATTTT
TRBD1 TRBJ2-7 - TRBV30 14 CAWSVGGGSYEQYF TGTGCCTGGAGTGTAGGGGGCGGGTCCTACGAGCAGTACTTC
TRBD2 TRBJ2-7 - TRBV27 18 CASSLSRASGRGTYEQYF TGTGCCAGCAGTTTATCGAGGGCTAGCGGGAGGGGCACCTACGAGCAGTACTTC
- TRBJ2-3 - TRBV4-3 14 CASSQEGSTDTQYF TGCGCCAGCAGCCAAGAGGGGAGCACAGATACGCAGTATTTT
- TRBJ2-1 - TRBV9 15 CASSVEGGSYNEQFF TGTGCCAGCAGCGTAGAAGGGGGGTCCTACAATGAGCAGTTCTTC
- TRBJ2-3 - TRBV7-3 15 CASSLTLTSTDTQYF TGTGCCAGCAGCTTAACCCTAACTAGCACAGATACGCAGTATTTT
- TRBJ2-5 - TRBV18 11 CASSPLETQYF TGTGCCAGCTCACCACTGGAGACCCAGTACTTC
- TRBJ2-7 - TRBV7-2 12 CASSSPSYEQYF TGTGCCAGCAGCTCCCCGTCCTACGAGCAGTACTTC
TRBD1 TRBJ1-4 - TRBV7-8 15 CASSSDRGRNEKLFF TGTGCCAGCAGCTCCGACAGGGGGCGAAATGAAAAACTGTTTTTT
TRBD2 TRBJ2-5 - TRBV5-4 17 CASSTKELAGPQETQYF TGTGCCAGCAGCACCAAGGAACTAGCGGGACCCCAAGAGACCCAGTACTTC
TRBD1 TRBJ2-2 - TRBV6-6 13 CASRSTGPGELFF TGTGCCAGCAGATCGACAGGGCCCGGGGAGCTGTTTTTT
TRBD1 TRBJ2-5 - TRBV6-6 13 CASRGTGGETQYF TGTGCCAGCAGAGGGACAGGGGGAGAGACCCAGTACTTC